What follows are 21 T cell receptor beta chains derived from one specimen sequenced in a study of beta chain features in type 1 diabetes. Investigators reverse transcribed all isolated RNA, so they sequenced expressed TCRB transcripts. Only in-frame clones appear in the TCRdb table, and some are missing; sequencing was by immunoSEQ multiplex PCR. This table holds around 250,000 clones, 68% found once. Sequencing used naive CD4+ T cells from blood. The receptor source for this set is a man aged 25-40 years in good health.

The chain is built from TRBV28 and TRBJ2-7, with 8 bases that match TRBD2. The CDR3 has 17 amino acids. Looked up from germline, CDR1 is MDHEN and CDR2 is SYDVKM. The V and J ends lost 4 bases and 5 bases, in that order; junction bases with no gene match: 16. The CDR3 sequence is CASSSPGGGPGLDEQYF. The CDR3 region has the DNA TGTGCCAGCAGTTCACCCGGGGGGGGGCCTGGGCTGGACGAGCAGTACTTC.

About this clone itself: This specimen includes other DNA sequences encoding the same CDR3. The chain links TRBV5-1 to TRBJ2-5; the D is unclear. CDR3 length equals 12 residues. Germline V gives CDR1 SGHRS, CDR2 YFSETQ. Trimming took off 0 bases at V and 2 bases at J, with 2 bases between the two ends. The CDR3 sequence is CASSLVQETQYF. CDR3 DNA sequence: TGCGCCAGCAGCTTGGTTCAAGAGACCCAGTACTTC.

The genes are TRBV5-4 and TRBJ2-2; 9 positions agree with TRBD2. Per germline, CDR1 SGHNT and CDR2 YYREEE (reference sequence). V shed 5 bases and J 6 bases; nucleotides not matched to a gene: 11. The CDR3 contains 16 residues. The CDR3 DNA sequence: TGTGCCAGCAGTTCTGGTCCTAGCGGGGATGCCGGGGAGCTGTTTTTT. Translating it yields CASSSGPSGDAGELFF.

The chain recombines TRBV10-3 with TRBJ2-7; no firm D call. Germline-derived CDR1 and CDR2 are ENHRY and SYGVKD. The CDR3 covers 14 residues. V gave up 0 bases and J gave up 0 bases, with 6 bases separating them. In nucleotides, the CDR3 is TGTGCCATCAGTGAGTCGGTCTCCTCCTACGAGCAGTACTTC. It translates to CAISESVSSYEQYF.

The chain combines TRBV5-1 with TRBJ2-1; D may match TRBD1 or TRBD2 (5 bases each). V lost 0 bases, J lost 9 bases, and 10 bases lay in between. This CDR3 spans 13 amino acids. Germline V CDR1 and CDR2: SGHRS, YFSETQ. For the CDR3, the DNA is TGCGCCAGCAGCTTGGCGGGGCGGAGTGAGCAGTTCTTC. Protein sequence: CASSLAGRSEQFF. The full variable domain, in which reference TRBV5-1 and TRBJ2-1 provide the parts outside the CDR3, is KAGVTQTPRYLIKTRGQQVTLSCSPISGHRSVSWYQQTPGQGLQFLFEYFSETQRNKGNFPGRFSGRQFSNSRSEMNVSTLELGDSALYLCASSLAGRSEQFFGPGTRLTVL.

V gene TRBV15 combines with J gene TRBJ2-1; TRBD2 aligns across 8 bases. The J segment lost 8 bases and the V segment lost 5 bases, leaving 11 bases of the junction unmatched. Germline V CDR1 and CDR2: LNHNV, YYDKDF (reference sequence). The CDR3 is made up of 15 amino acids. CDR3 in amino acids: CATSRPGLDRYEQFF. The CDR3 nucleotides read TGTGCCACCAGCCGGCCGGGACTAGACAGATATGAGCAGTTCTTC.

V gene TRBV30 combines with J gene TRBJ1-5; possibly TRBD1 for D (5 bases). V lost 3 bases, J lost 1 base, and 13 bases lay in between. In germline, CDR1 is GTSNPN, CDR2 SVGIG (reference sequence). There are 15 residues in the CDR3. Here the CDR3 reads CAWSRGTASNQPQHF. The CDR3 DNA follows: TGTGCCTGGAGCCGGGGGACCGCCAGCAATCAGCCCCAGCATTTT.

The chain combines TRBV7-2 with TRBJ2-7, with D possibly being TRBD1 (6 bases). The CDR3 is 11 amino acids. V was clipped by 6 bases and J by 7 bases, with 10 bases between them. Germline loops: CDR1 SGHTA, CDR2 FQGNSA. The CDR3 region is CASRSTGEQYF. The CDR3 DNA follows: TGTGCCAGCAGATCTACAGGGGAGCAGTACTTC.

This clone appeared a few times. This rearrangement joins TRBV2 to TRBJ2-1; 14 nucleotides align to TRBD2. After removal of 1 base from V and 13 bases from J, the junction contained 9 bases not matched to a gene. The CDR3 totals 16 residues. Germline assignment: CDR1 SNHLY and CDR2 FYNNEI. The DNA of the CDR3 is TGTGCCAGCAGTGAAGAGCAGGGACTAGCGGGGGCGGATCAGTTCTTC. Translated, it gives CASSEEQGLAGADQFF.

This clone was detected only once. The genes are TRBV5-1 and TRBJ2-3, with 8 bases that match TRBD2. The germline CDR1 and CDR2 sequences are SGHRS and YFSETQ. The CDR3 has 14 amino acids. V shed 0 bases and J 6 bases; nucleotides not matched to a gene: 3. CDR3 sequence: CASSLAGGEDTQYF. The DNA of the CDR3 is TGCGCCAGCAGCTTGGCGGGAGGGGAGGATACGCAGTATTTT.

The rearrangement links TRBV30 to TRBJ2-1, with D possibly TRBD1 on 6 matching bases. The V gene lost 2 bases and the J gene lost 4 bases, with 9 bases spanning the gap. The length of the CDR3 is 13 residues. Germline CDR1 reads GTSNPN; CDR2 reads SVGIG (reference sequence). DNA of the CDR3: TGTGCCTGGAGTAACGGACAGTACAATGAGCAGTTCTTC. Amino acid sequence: CAWSNGQYNEQFF.

CDR3 sequence reads: CASSLSHGSGANVLTF. In DNA, the CDR3 is TGTGCCAGCAGCTTGTCTCACGGGTCTGGGGCCAACGTCCTGACTTTC. The rearrangement uses TRBV7-2 and TRBJ2-6; D gene unclear. Trimming left V 3 bases short and J 1 base short, with 10 bases between. CDR1 and CDR2 from the germline V gene are SGHTA and FQGNSA. The CDR3 totals 16 residues.

The chain carries TRBV5-1 and TRBJ2-6; D call uncertain. This CDR3 has 14 amino acids. Trimming stripped 4 bases from V and 4 bases from J, with 9 bases between. Germline CDR1 reads SGHRS; CDR2 reads YFSETQ. CDR3 sequence reads: CASSPPAGANVLTF. The CDR3, as DNA: TGCGCCAGCAGCCCCCCGGCCGGGGCCAACGTCCTGACTTTC. Complete variable domain (other parts from reference TRBV5-1 and TRBJ2-6): KAGVTQTPRYLIKTRGQQVTLSCSPISGHRSVSWYQQTPGQGLQFLFEYFSETQRNKGNFPGRFSGRQFSNSRSEMNVSTLELGDSALYLCASSPPAGANVLTFGAGSRLTVL.

The gene calls are TRBV25-1 and TRBJ2-1; tentatively, D is TRBD2 (6 bases). Trimming removed 8 bases from V and 5 bases from J, with 16 bases in between. This CDR3 spans 14 amino acids. Germline CDR1 reads MGHDK; CDR2 reads SYGVNS. The DNA for the CDR3 is TGTGCCAGCCAGCGGGCGGAAGCTCACAATGAGCAGTTCTTC. Protein product: CASQRAEAHNEQFF. The full variable domain, rest sourced from reference TRBV25-1 and TRBJ2-1, is EADIYQTPRYLVIGTGKKITLECSQTMGHDKMYWYQQDPGMELHLIHYSYGVNSTEKGDLSSESTVSRIRTEHFPLTLESARPSHTSQYLCASQRAEAHNEQFFGPGTRLTVL.

V usage is TRBV7-2 and J usage is TRBJ1-1; no definite D call. This CDR3 has 14 amino acids. Per germline, CDR1 SGHTA and CDR2 FQGNSA. V was shortened by 10 bases and J by 0 bases, with 15 bases between the two germline ends. The CDR3 spells CATQQAVMNTEAFF. The CDR3 DNA sequence: TGTGCCACTCAGCAGGCAGTTATGAACACTGAAGCTTTCTTT.

The V call is TRBV15, the J call TRBJ1-1; no firm D call. The V gene lost 0 bases and the J gene lost 7 bases, with 6 bases spanning the gap. CDR1 is LNHNV, CDR2 YYDKDF, per germline (reference sequence). The CDR3 loop spans 12 amino acids. The CDR3 bases are TGTGCCACCAGCAGAGACAGGAGTGAAGCTTTCTTT. Encoded protein: CATSRDRSEAFF.

This clone was counted only a few times. The genes are TRBV5-1 and TRBJ1-2; maybe TRBD1 (6 bases). This CDR3 is built from 15 residues. With 4 bases removed from V and 6 bases from J, the gap between germline ends came to 19 bases. Germline loops: CDR1 SGHRS, CDR2 YFSETQ. DNA for the CDR3: TGCGCCAGCAGCATAGCAGGGGCGCCTGTAGATGGCTACACCTTC. It codes for CASSIAGAPVDGYTF.

This sequence joins TRBV30 and TRBJ2-1; 10 bases fit TRBD2. The V gene's germline CDR1 is GTSNPN and CDR2 SVGIG (reference sequence). The ends lost 2 bases at V and 8 bases at J; junction bases unmatched: 3. This CDR3 comprises 13 residues. As DNA, the CDR3 is TGTGCCTGGAGTAGCGGGAGGGCCGATGAGCAGTTCTTC. Protein: CAWSSGRADEQFF.

The chain employs TRBV14 and TRBJ1-2; 8 bases are a match to TRBD1. The CDR3 spans 18 residues. Germline lookup yields CDR1 SGHDN and CDR2 FVKESK. V lost 0 bases to trimming and J lost 4 bases; unmatched junction nucleotides: 13. CDR3 in amino acids: CASSQDWPGGQKVYGYTF. In nucleotides, the CDR3 is TGTGCCAGCAGCCAAGATTGGCCAGGGGGCCAAAAGGTCTATGGCTACACCTTC.

The rearrangement joins TRBV29-1 to TRBJ2-7, with 8 bases fitting TRBD1. Germline V lookup: CDR1 SQVTM, CDR2 ANQGSEA. V was clipped by 7 bases and J by 2 bases; unmatched bases: 7. This CDR3 contains 13 residues. In nucleotides, the CDR3 is TGCAGCGCCTCGGGACAGGTTCCCTACGAGCAGTACTTC. Translating it yields CSASGQVPYEQYF.

V is TRBV4-2 and J is TRBJ1-6; D unresolved. Germline-derived CDR1 and CDR2 are LGHNA and YNFKEQ. The CDR3 extends over 14 amino acids. V gave up 0 bases and J gave up 9 bases, with 9 bases separating them. The CDR3 loop is CASSQEVELSPLHF. The CDR3 coding sequence is TGTGCCAGCAGCCAAGAGGTGGAGCTTTCACCCCTCCACTTT.